These 25 T cell receptor beta chains were sequenced from one sample in a study of post-analysis software for immune sequencing data. The study's findings and limits: Compared with controls, patients had more of five or six TRBV segments, including TRBV5-6, TRBV5-1 and TRBV20-1.

The antigens for these receptors are not known. Prepared TCR beta cDNA libraries contained unique molecular identifiers. TCRdb re-analysed the PCR reads in MiXCR, keeping a single row per CDR3 protein. Here the sample spans over 700,000 distinct CDR3 sequences, 25% to 30% being singletons. What was sequenced was blood. Receptors originate from a girl aged 5 to 17 with multiple sclerosis.

The table lists this clonotype with a few counts. This chain uses TRBV20-1 with TRBJ1-6; D perhaps matches TRBD1 (6 bases). The V and J ends lost 1 base and 9 bases respectively, with 16 bases between them. The CDR3 runs to 15 residues. In germline, CDR1 is DFQATT, CDR2 SNEGSKA (reference sequence). CDR3 nucleotide sequence: TGCAGTGCTAGAGGGGAGAGGACAGCTTTTTCACCCCTCCACTTT. This codes for CSARGERTAFSPLHF.

This chain uses TRBV7-8 with TRBJ1-5, with unresolved D. The CDR3 is made up of 19 amino acids. Germline V gene data show CDR1 as SGHVS and CDR2 as FQNEAQ. The ends were cut back, 0 bases at V and 6 bases at J, with 24 bases in the middle. The CDR3 reads CASSLAIVSSVRASQPQHF. DNA for the CDR3: TGTGCCAGCAGCTTAGCGATCGTATCAAGTGTACGGGCGAGTCAGCCCCAGCATTTT.

The chain couples TRBV21-1 to TRBJ2-7; the D call TRBD2 from the table was never checked on the DNA. TRBV21-1 is a known pseudogene. This CDR3 has 14 residues. This chain's CDR3 is CASSKEGLGDEQYF. The CDR3 nucleotides read TGTGCCAGCAGCAAAGAGGGACTAGGGGACGAGCAGTACTTC.

The rearrangement links TRBV20-1 to TRBJ2-3, with a possible D match to TRBD2 (5 bases). Germline V CDR1 and CDR2: DFQATT, SNEGSKA (reference sequence). V was clipped by 6 bases and J by 4 bases, with 14 bases between them. This CDR3 region has 13 residues. CDR3 in amino acids: CSANLARADTQYF. The CDR3 DNA follows: TGCAGTGCGAACCTAGCAAGGGCAGATACGCAGTATTTT.

The rearrangement links TRBV27 to TRBJ1-1, with 8 bases identical to TRBD1. The CDR3 runs to 14 residues. With 4 bases clipped from V and 5 bases from J, the junction kept 6 bases outside the gene matches. Germline CDR1 is MNHEY and CDR2 is SMNVEV (reference sequence). The chain's CDR3 is CASSSTGVLTEAFF. CDR3 nucleotide sequence: TGTGCCAGCAGTTCGACAGGGGTTTTAACTGAAGCTTTCTTT.

Ten or more counts support this clonotype. The chain links TRBV6-1 to TRBJ2-5; D uncertain. Germline V gene data show CDR1 as MNHNS and CDR2 as SASEGT. CDR3 length: 15 amino acids. Trimming left V 4 bases short and J 5 bases short, with 17 bases between. The CDR3 sequence is CASSGSALIGETQYF. DNA of the CDR3: TGTGCCAGCAGTGGTTCGGCGTTGATAGGGGAGACCCAGTACTTC.

The rearrangement joins TRBV12-3 or TRBV12-4 to TRBJ1-2; 12 nucleotides align to TRBD1. V shed 5 bases and J 8 bases; nucleotides not matched to a gene: 15. The CDR3 is 17 residues long. CDR3 loop: CASSLTQGQGARRGYTF. Written as DNA, the CDR3 is TGTGCCAGCAGTCTGACCCAGGGACAGGGGGCACGACGGGGCTACACCTTC.

This clonotype was detected a few times. The chain has TRBV20-1 and TRBJ2-7; TRBD2 matches 9 bases. Matching the DNA end better, TRBJ2-5 makes the J call doubtful. There are 16 residues in the CDR3. Germline values: CDR1 DFQATT, CDR2 SNEGSKA (reference sequence). Written as DNA, the CDR3 is TGCAGTGCTAGCGATTTTTGGCGGGAGGGCGGGGAGACCCAGTACTTC. It encodes CSASDFWREGGETQYF.

The chain recombines TRBV7-8 with TRBJ1-2; 7 bases map to TRBD1. V lost 5 bases to trimming and J lost 2 bases; unmatched junction nucleotides: 11. There are 16 residues in the CDR3. CDR1 SGHVS and CDR2 FQNEAQ come from the germline V gene. The CDR3 bases are TGTGCCAGCAGCCCCATACCGGGGACAGCGAACTATGGCTACACCTTC. It encodes CASSPIPGTANYGYTF. Full variable domain (outside the CDR3, taken from reference TRBV7-8 and TRBJ1-2): GAGVSQSPRYKVAKRGQDVALRCDPISGHVSLFWYQQALGQGPEFLTYFQNEAQLDKSGLPSDRFFAERPEGSVSTLKIQRTQQEDSAVYLCASSPIPGTANYGYTFGSGTRLTVV.

This clonotype was found a few times. The J gene is TRBJ2-7, the V gene TRBV7-9, with D tentatively TRBD2 (6 bases). V lost 5 bases and J lost 5, with 19 bases in between. In germline, CDR1 is SEHNR, CDR2 FQNEAQ (reference sequence). This CDR3 is built from 15 residues. CDR3 DNA: TGTGCCAGCAGCCCGATTCTTGGGACTCCAAACGAGCAGTACTTC. Amino acids: CASSPILGTPNEQYF.

This chain joins TRBV7-8 and TRBJ1-1; possible D gene TRBD1, 6 bases. Trimming stripped 4 bases from V and 4 bases from J, with 13 bases between. From germline, CDR1 is SGHVS and CDR2 FQNEAQ. The CDR3 has 14 amino acids. The CDR3 loop is CASSSYRAGTEAFF. The CDR3 DNA is TGTGCCAGCAGCTCCTACAGGGCGGGCACTGAAGCTTTCTTT.

In its sample, this clonotype was seen a few times. The rearrangement joins TRBV7-2 to TRBJ2-5; 7 bases are shared with TRBD1. CDR1 and CDR2 from the germline V gene are SGHTA and FQGNSA. Losses at the gene ends were 0 bases for V and 4 bases for J; bases not matched to a gene: 8. This CDR3 has 16 residues. DNA for the CDR3: TGTGCCAGCAGCTTAGCCCAGAGGGGGCGCCGAGAGACCCAGTACTTC. This gives the protein CASSLAQRGRRETQYF. The complete variable domain, with remaining parts taken from reference TRBV7-2 and TRBJ2-5, reads GAGVSQSPSNKVTEKGKDVELRCDPISGHTALYWYRQSLGQGLEFLIYFQGNSAPDKSGLPSDRFSAERTGGSVSTLTIQRTQQEDSAVYLCASSLAQRGRRETQYFGPGTRLLVL.

CDR3 DNA sequence: TGCAGCGTCCTCGATACTTATACGGTCGATACGCAGTATTTT. It encodes CSVLDTYTVDTQYF. The chain carries TRBV29-1 and TRBJ2-3; D not certain. CDR1 and CDR2 (germline): SQVTM, ANQGSEA. The V end was cut by 6 bases, the J end by 6 bases, with 19 bases between. The CDR3 is made up of 14 amino acids.

The chain's CDR3 is CASRKTGPYNEQFF. CDR3 bases: TGTGCCAGCAGGAAAACGGGGCCCTACAATGAGCAGTTCTTC. The chain carries TRBV11-2 and TRBJ2-1, with D possibly called TRBD1 or TRBD2 (5 bases each). CDR1 is SGHAT and CDR2 is FQNNGV in the germline V gene. The CDR3 sequence is 14 residues long. V was clipped by 6 bases and J by 2 bases, with 11 bases between them.

V usage is TRBV5-1 and J usage is TRBJ2-1; 12 positions agree with TRBD2. Germline V gene sequence: CDR1 SGHRS, CDR2 YFSETQ. Losses at the gene ends were 0 bases for V and 8 bases for J; bases not matched to a gene: 9. The CDR3 length is 17 residues. CDR3 DNA sequence: TGCGCCAGCAGCTTGGCCAAGCTAGCGGGGGGGACGGATGAGCAGTTCTTC. This encodes CASSLAKLAGGTDEQFF.

CDR3 loop: CANAGTGRHEQYF. For the CDR3, the DNA is TGTGCCAACGCCGGGACAGGGCGCCACGAGCAGTACTTC. This chain links TRBV2 with TRBJ2-7; 9 bases match TRBD1. Germline V gene sequence: CDR1 SNHLY, CDR2 FYNNEI. This CDR3 has 13 amino acids. The junction had 9 bases not matched to a gene; V was cut back by 10 bases and J by 5 bases.

The rearrangement links TRBV4-1 to TRBJ2-1; tentatively, D is TRBD1 (5 bases). There are 15 residues in the CDR3. V lost 3 bases to trimming and J lost 1 base, with 10 bases between them. CDR1 is MGHRA, CDR2 YSYEKL, per germline. Written as DNA, the CDR3 is TGCGCCAGCAGCCAGGTTGGACATTCCTACAATGAGCAGTTCTTC. Its translation: CASSQVGHSYNEQFF.

This clonotype was seen a handful of times. The chain combines TRBV28 with TRBJ1-4, with D uncertain. The CDR3 covers 17 residues. Looked up from germline, CDR1 is MDHEN and CDR2 is SYDVKM. Trimming stripped 8 bases from V and 0 bases from J, with 19 bases between. The CDR3 spells CASGRVPLPATNEKLFF. The CDR3 DNA reads TGTGCCAGCGGACGGGTTCCCCTACCTGCAACTAATGAAAAACTGTTTTTT.

The sample holds a few counts of this clonotype. The CDR3 loop is CASSPPGRNTEAFF. The CDR3 DNA is TGTGCCAGCAGCCCTCCGGGCAGGAACACTGAAGCTTTCTTT. The chain is built from TRBV9 and TRBJ1-1; D uncertain. V shed 4 bases and J shed 1 base, with 11 bases lying between them. Germline CDR1 SGDLS, CDR2 YYNGEE. This CDR3 is 14 amino acids long.

This clonotype was detected ten times or more. The chain joins TRBV3-1 to TRBJ2-1; unclear D gene. CDR1 LGHDT and CDR2 YNNKEL come from the germline V gene (reference sequence). V was trimmed by 6 bases and J by 5 bases, leaving 5 bases between them. The CDR3 totals 11 residues. CDR3 nucleotide sequence: TGTGCCAGCAGTGTAAACAATGAGCAGTTCTTC. It is translated as CASSVNNEQFF.

This clonotype was recorded a few times. The chain joins TRBV7-8 to TRBJ2-3; TRBD1 matches 8 bases. There are 16 residues in the CDR3. V gave up 5 bases and J gave up 1 base; unmatched junction bases: 8. In germline, CDR1 is SGHVS, CDR2 FQNEAQ. The CDR3 DNA reads as TGTGCCAGCAGCCTCCCCGGGACAGGCCGCACAGATACGCAGTATTTT. This codes for CASSLPGTGRTDTQYF.

The rearrangement links TRBV12-3 or TRBV12-4 to TRBJ2-7, with D perhaps matching TRBD1 (6 bases). The V gene lost 10 bases and the J gene lost 1 base, with 17 bases spanning the gap. The CDR3 sequence is 14 residues long. This chain's CDR3 is CATDPPGDSYEQYF. DNA of the CDR3: TGTGCCACCGACCCCCCAGGGGATTCCTACGAGCAGTACTTC.

This clonotype appeared a few times. The DNA for the CDR3 is TGCAGTGCTAGAGATGGGACAGCCGCAACTAATGAAAAACTGTTTTTT. This translates into CSARDGTAATNEKLFF. V is TRBV20-1 and J is TRBJ1-4; TRBD1 matches at 7 bases. The CDR3 runs 16 residues. The germline CDR1 and CDR2 sequences are DFQATT and SNEGSKA (reference sequence). Unmatched junction bases numbered 4, after V lost 0 bases and J lost 0 bases.

This clonotype was observed many times. This chain connects TRBV29-1 to TRBJ1-2; no clear D gene. CDR3 length: 11 residues. V lost 2 bases, J lost 4 bases, and 5 bases lay in between. Per germline, CDR1 SQVTM and CDR2 ANQGSEA. CDR3 sequence (DNA): TGCAGCGTTGAACGGAGCTATGGCTACACCTTC. Its protein product is CSVERSYGYTF.

This clonotype was seen only a few times. The chain couples TRBV5-1 to TRBJ2-3, with 9 bases lining up with TRBD2. Per the germline V gene, CDR1 is SGHRS and CDR2 is YFSETQ. This CDR3 is built from 15 residues. The trim removed 3 bases at V and 6 bases at J, leaving 8 bases unmatched. CDR3 amino acids: CASSWVAGVADTQYF. The DNA for the CDR3 is TGCGCCAGCAGCTGGGTAGCGGGAGTGGCTGATACGCAGTATTTT.